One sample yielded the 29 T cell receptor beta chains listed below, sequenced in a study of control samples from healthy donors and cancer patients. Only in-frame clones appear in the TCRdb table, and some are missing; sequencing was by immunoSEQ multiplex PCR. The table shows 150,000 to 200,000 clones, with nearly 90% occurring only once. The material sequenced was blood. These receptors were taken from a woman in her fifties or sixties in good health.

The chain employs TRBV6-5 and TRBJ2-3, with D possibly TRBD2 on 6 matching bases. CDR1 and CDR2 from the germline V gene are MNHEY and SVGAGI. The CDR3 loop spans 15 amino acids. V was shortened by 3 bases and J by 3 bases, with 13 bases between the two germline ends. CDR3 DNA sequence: TGTGCCAGCAGTTATAGGCGGGGTGGGACAGATACGCAGTATTTT. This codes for CASSYRRGGTDTQYF.

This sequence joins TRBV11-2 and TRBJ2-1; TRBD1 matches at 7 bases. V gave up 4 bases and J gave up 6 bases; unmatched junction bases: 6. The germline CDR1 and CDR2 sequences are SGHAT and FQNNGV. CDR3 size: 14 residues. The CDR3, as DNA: TGTGCCAGCAGCTCCCGAGACAGGGCCAATGAGCAGTTCTTC. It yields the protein CASSSRDRANEQFF. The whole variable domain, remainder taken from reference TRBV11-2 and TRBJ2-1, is EAGVAQSPRYKIIEKRQSVAFWCNPISGHATLYWYQQILGQGPKLLIQFQNNGVVDDSQLPKDRFSAERLKGVDSTLKIQPAKLEDSAVYLCASSSRDRANEQFFGPGTRLTVL.

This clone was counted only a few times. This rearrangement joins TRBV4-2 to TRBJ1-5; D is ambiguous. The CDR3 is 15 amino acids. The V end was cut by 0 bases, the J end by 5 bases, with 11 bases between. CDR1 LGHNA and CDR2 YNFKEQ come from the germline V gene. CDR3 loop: CASSQDPLLHQPQHF. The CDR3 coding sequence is TGTGCCAGCAGCCAAGACCCACTACTACATCAGCCCCAGCATTTT.

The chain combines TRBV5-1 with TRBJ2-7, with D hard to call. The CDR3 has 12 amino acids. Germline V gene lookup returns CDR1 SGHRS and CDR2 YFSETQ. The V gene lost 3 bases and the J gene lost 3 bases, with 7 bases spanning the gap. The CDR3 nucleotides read TGCGCCAGCAGCTCAACCAGCTACGAGCAGTACTTC. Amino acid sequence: CASSSTSYEQYF.

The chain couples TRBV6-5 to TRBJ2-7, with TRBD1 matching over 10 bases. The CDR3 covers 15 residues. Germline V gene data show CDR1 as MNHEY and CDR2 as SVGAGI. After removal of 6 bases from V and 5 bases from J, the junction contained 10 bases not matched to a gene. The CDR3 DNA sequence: TGTGCCAGCAGCAAAACGGGACAGGGGAGCCACGAGCAGTACTTC. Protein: CASSKTGQGSHEQYF.

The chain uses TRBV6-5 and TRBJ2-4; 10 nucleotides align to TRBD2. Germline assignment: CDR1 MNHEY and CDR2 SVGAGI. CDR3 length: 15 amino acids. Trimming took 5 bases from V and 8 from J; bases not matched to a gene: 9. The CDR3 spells CASSRSSGGWDIQYF. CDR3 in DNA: TGTGCCAGCAGTAGATCTAGCGGGGGCTGGGACATTCAGTACTTC.

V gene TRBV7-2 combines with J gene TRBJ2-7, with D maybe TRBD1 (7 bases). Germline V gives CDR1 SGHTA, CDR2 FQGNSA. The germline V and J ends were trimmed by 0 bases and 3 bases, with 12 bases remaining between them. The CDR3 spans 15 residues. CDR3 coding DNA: TGTGCCAGCAGCTTAGCGGGGCAGGGGGGCTACGAGCAGTACTTC. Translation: CASSLAGQGGYEQYF.

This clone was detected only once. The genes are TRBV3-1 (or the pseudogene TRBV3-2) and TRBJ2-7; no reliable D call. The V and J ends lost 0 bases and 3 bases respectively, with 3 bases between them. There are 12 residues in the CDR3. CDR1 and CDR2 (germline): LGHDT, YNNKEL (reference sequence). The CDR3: CASSQDGYEQYF. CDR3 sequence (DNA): TGTGCCAGCAGCCAAGACGGCTACGAGCAGTACTTC.

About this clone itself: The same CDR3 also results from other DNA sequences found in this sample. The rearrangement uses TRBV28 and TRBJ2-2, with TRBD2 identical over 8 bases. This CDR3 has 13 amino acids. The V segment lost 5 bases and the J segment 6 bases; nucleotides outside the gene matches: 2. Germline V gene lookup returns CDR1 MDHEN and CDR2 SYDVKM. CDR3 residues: CASSRGGAGELFF. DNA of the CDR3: TGTGCCAGCAGTCGGGGGGGTGCCGGGGAGCTGTTTTTT.

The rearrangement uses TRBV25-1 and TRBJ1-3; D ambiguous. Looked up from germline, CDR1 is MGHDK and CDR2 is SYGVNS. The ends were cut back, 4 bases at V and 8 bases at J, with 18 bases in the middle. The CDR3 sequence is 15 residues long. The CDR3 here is CASSAINRGSDTIYF. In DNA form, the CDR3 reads TGTGCCAGCAGTGCTATTAACCGAGGATCTGACACCATATATTTT.

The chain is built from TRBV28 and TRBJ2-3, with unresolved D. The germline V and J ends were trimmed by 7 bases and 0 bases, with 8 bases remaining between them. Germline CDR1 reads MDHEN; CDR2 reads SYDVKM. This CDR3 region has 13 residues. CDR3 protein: CASTSTSTDTQYF. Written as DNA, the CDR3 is TGTGCCAGCACATCGACGAGCACAGATACGCAGTATTTT.

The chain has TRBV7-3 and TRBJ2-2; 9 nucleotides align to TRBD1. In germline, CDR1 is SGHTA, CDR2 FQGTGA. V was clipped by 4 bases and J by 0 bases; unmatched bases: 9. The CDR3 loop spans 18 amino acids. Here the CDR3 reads CASSSPTGGNPNTGELFF. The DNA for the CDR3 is TGTGCCAGCAGCTCCCCGACAGGGGGAAACCCGAACACCGGGGAGCTGTTTTTT.

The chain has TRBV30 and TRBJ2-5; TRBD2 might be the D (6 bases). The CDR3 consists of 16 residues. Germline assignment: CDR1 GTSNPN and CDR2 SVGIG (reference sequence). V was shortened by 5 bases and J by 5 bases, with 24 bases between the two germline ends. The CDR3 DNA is TGTGCCTGGGCCTGGAGGGTTCAGGAAGCGAGGGAGACCCAGTACTTC. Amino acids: CAWAWRVQEARETQYF. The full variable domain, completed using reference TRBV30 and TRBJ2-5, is SQTIHQWPATLVQPVGSPLSLECTVEGTSNPNLYWYRQAAGRGLQLLFYSVGIGQISSEVPQNLSASRPQDRQFILSSKKLLLSDSGFYLCAWAWRVQEARETQYFGPGTRLLVL.

In DNA form, the CDR3 reads TGTGCCAGCAGTGAGGGGGCGCAAGGAAACACCATATATTTT. It is translated as CASSEGAQGNTIYF. This chain joins TRBV28 and TRBJ1-3; 7 bases line up with TRBD1. Germline V gene data show CDR1 as MDHEN and CDR2 as SYDVKM. This CDR3 has 14 residues. V was pared by 5 bases and J by 4 bases, with 5 bases of the junction left unmatched.

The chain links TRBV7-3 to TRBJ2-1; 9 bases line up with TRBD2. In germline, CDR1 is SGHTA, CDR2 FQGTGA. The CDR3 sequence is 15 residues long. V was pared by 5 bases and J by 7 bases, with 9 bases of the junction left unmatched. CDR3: CASSREAGGMNEQFF. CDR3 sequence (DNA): TGTGCCAGCAGCCGGGAAGCGGGGGGAATGAATGAGCAGTTCTTC.

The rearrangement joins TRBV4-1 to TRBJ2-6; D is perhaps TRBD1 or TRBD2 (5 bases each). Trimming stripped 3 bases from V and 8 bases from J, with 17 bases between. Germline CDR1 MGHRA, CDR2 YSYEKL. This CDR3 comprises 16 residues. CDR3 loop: CASSQWDGQGTNVLTF. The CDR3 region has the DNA TGCGCCAGCAGCCAGTGGGACGGGCAGGGAACCAACGTCCTGACTTTC.

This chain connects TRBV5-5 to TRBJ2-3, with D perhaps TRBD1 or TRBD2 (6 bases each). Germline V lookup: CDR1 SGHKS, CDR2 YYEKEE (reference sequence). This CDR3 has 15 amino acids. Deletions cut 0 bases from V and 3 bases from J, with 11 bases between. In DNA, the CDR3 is TGTGCCAGCAGCTTGGAAAGGGGGAGGACAGATACGCAGTATTTT. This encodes CASSLERGRTDTQYF.

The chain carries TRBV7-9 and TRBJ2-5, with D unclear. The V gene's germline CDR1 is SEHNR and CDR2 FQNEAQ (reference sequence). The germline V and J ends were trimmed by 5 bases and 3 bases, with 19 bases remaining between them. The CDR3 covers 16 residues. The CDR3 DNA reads TGTGCCAGCAGCCCCCCGTTAAGAATGGGTAAAGAGACCCAGTACTTC. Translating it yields CASSPPLRMGKETQYF.

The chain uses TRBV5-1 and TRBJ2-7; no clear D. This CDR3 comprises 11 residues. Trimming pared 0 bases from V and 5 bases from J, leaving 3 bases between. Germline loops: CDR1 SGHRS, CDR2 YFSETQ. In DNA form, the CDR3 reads TGCGCCAGCAGCTTGGATCACGAGCAGTACTTC. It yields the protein CASSLDHEQYF. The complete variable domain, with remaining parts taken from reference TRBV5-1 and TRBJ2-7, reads KAGVTQTPRYLIKTRGQQVTLSCSPISGHRSVSWYQQTPGQGLQFLFEYFSETQRNKGNFPGRFSGRQFSNSRSEMNVSTLELGDSALYLCASSLDHEQYFGPGTRLTVT.

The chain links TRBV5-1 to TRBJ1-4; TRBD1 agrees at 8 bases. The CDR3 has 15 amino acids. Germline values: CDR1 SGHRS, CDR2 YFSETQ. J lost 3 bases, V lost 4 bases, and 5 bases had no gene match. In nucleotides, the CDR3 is TGCGCCAGCAGCACCCAGGGGGCAGCTAATGAAAAACTGTTTTTT. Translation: CASSTQGAANEKLFF.

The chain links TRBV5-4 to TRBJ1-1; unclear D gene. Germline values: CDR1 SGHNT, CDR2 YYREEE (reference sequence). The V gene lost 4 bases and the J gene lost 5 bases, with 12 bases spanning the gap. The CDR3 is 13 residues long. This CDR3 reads CASSTGSKTEAFF. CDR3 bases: TGTGCCAGCAGCACCGGAAGTAAGACTGAAGCTTTCTTT.

The CDR3 DNA follows: TGTGCCAGCAGCCTCGGAGTCCATAGCAATCAGCCCCAGCATTTT. It encodes CASSLGVHSNQPQHF. The chain links TRBV3-1 (or the pseudogene TRBV3-2) to TRBJ1-5; D is ambiguous. V dropped 4 bases and J dropped 0 bases, with 10 bases sitting between them. Germline V gene sequence: CDR1 LGHDT, CDR2 YNNKEL (reference sequence). CDR3 length: 15 amino acids.

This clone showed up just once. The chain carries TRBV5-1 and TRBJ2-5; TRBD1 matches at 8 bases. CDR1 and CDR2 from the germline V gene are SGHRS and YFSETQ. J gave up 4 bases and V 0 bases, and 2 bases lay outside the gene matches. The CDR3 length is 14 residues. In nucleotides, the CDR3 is TGCGCCAGCAGCTTGGGGACAGGGTTAGAGACCCAGTACTTC. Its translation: CASSLGTGLETQYF. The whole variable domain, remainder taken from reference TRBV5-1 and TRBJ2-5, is KAGVTQTPRYLIKTRGQQVTLSCSPISGHRSVSWYQQTPGQGLQFLFEYFSETQRNKGNFPGRFSGRQFSNSRSEMNVSTLELGDSALYLCASSLGTGLETQYFGPGTRLLVL.

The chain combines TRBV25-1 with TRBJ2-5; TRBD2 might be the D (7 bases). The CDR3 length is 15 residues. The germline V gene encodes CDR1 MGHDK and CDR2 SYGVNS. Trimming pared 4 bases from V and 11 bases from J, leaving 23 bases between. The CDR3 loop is CASSASGAGVISQYF. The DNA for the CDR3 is TGTGCCAGCAGTGCCTCGGGGGCGGGGGTAATATCTCAGTACTTC.

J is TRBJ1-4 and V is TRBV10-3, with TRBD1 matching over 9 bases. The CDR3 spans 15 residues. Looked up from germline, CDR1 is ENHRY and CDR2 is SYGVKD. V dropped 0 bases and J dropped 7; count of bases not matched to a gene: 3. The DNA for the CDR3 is TGTGCCATCAGTGAGTCGAACAGGGGGCCTGAAAAACTGTTTTTT. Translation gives CAISESNRGPEKLFF.

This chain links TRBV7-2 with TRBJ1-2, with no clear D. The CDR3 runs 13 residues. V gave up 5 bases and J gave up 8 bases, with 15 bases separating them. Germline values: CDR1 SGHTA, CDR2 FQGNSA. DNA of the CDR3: TGTGCCAGCAGCCCTCTAAGAGGATCAGGCTACACCTTC. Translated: CASSPLRGSGYTF.

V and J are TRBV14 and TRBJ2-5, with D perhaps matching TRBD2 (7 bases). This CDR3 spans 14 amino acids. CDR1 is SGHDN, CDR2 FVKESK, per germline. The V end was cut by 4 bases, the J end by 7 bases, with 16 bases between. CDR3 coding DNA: TGTGCCAGCAGCCCCCAAGGGGGGGCCCGGACCCAGTACTTC. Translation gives CASSPQGGARTQYF.

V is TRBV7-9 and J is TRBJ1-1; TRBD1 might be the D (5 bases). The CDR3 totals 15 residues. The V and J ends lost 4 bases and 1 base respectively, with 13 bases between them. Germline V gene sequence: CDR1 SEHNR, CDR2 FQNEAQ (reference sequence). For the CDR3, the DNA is TGTGCCAGCAGCTCCTCAGGACAAGGGAACACTGAAGCTTTCTTT. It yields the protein CASSSSGQGNTEAFF.

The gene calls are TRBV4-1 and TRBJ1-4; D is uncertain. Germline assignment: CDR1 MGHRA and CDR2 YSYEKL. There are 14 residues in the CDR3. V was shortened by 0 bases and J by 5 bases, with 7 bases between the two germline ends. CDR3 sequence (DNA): TGCGCCAGCAGCCAAGATGGGCTAAATGAAAAACTGTTTTTT. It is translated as CASSQDGLNEKLFF.